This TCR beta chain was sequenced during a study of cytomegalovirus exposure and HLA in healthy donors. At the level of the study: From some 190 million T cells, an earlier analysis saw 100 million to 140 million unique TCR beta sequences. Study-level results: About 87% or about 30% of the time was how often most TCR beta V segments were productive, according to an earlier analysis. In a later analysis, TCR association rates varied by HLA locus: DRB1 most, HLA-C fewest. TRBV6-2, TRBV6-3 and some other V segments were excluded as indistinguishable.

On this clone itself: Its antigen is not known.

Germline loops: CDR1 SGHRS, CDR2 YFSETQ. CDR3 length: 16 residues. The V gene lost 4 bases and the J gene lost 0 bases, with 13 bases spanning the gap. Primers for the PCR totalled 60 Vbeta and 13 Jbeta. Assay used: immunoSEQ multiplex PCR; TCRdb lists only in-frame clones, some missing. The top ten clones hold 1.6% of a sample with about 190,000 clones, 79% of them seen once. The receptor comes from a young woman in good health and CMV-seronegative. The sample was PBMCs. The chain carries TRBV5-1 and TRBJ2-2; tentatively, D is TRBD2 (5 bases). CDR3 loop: CASSPGERPNTGELFF. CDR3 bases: TGCGCCAGCAGCCCTGGGGAGCGACCGAACACCGGGGAGCTGTTTTTT.